The present T cell receptor (beta chain) was sequenced within a study of blood T cell repertoires in COVID-19. Sequenced by immunoSEQ multiplex PCR; TCRdb stores in-frame clones only, minus some. The profile shows 150,000 to 160,000 clones, 80% to 90% of them singletons. Germline trimming cut 8 bases from V and 8 bases from J; bases unmatched to any gene: 11. The CDR3 extends over 13 amino acids. CDR1 and CDR2 from the germline V gene are WSHSY and SAAADI. The TCR was taken from a woman between 70 and 85 years old with acute or convalescent COVID-19. V and J are TRBV10-2 and TRBJ1-2; 7 nucleotides line up with TRBD1. Input material: peripheral blood. This chain's CDR3 is CASPPGTALGYTF. For the CDR3, the DNA is TGCGCCAGCCCCCCCGGGACAGCGCTAGGCTACACCTTC.